This TCR beta chain is drawn from a study of cytomegalovirus exposure and HLA in healthy donors. The germline V gene encodes CDR1 MGHDK and CDR2 SYGVNS. The CDR3 covers 17 residues. V lost 2 bases and J 1 base, leaving 15 bases between the germline ends. Primers included in the PCR were 60 Vbeta and 13 Jbeta primers. The data were produced by immunoSEQ multiplex PCR, yet TCRdb's version contains in-frame clones alone and is incomplete. The sample carries 80,000 to 95,000 clones, around 81% recorded once. This chain uses TRBV25-1 with TRBJ1-5; possible D gene TRBD1, 6 bases. The clonotype comes from a man aged 18 to 29 in good health and CMV-seropositive. Sequencing was performed on PBMCs. The CDR3 spells CASSEQGPLRSNQPQHF. CDR3 nucleotides: TGTGCCAGCAGTGAACAGGGGCCCCTACGAAGCAATCAGCCCCAGCATTTT.